Listed below are T cell receptor beta chains from one sample, sequenced in a study of blood T cell repertoires in COVID-19. The data were produced by immunoSEQ multiplex PCR, yet TCRdb's version contains in-frame clones alone and is incomplete. The table has some 310,000 clones, 90% seen once; the top ten hold around 0.93%. Sequences were obtained from peripheral blood. The receptors were gathered from a woman aged 40 to 49 with COVID-19, enrolled during active disease. Each CDR3 is given with its conserved first and last residue. A D gene is named only where the DNA matches it firmly. Clone size is stated in some rows and not others, as once, few, many or a class when expanded.

V: TRBV5-1
D: TRBD1
size: few
J: TRBJ1-6
CDR3: CASSPGTVTSPLHF
DNA: TGCGCCAGCAGCCCCGGGACAGTTACTTCACCCCTCCACTTT

V: TRBV10-3
D: TRBD1
size: .
J: TRBJ2-1
CDR3: CAIRAGQGNEQFF
DNA: TGTGCCATCAGGGCGGGACAGGGAAATGAGCAGTTCTTC

V: TRBV12-3/TRBV12-4
D: TRBD1
size: .
J: TRBJ1-1
CDR3: CASIRGGGTEAFF
DNA: TGTGCCAGCATCCGAGGGGGCGGCACTGAAGCTTTCTTT

V: TRBV3-1/TRBV3-2
D: .
size: .
J: TRBJ1-5
CDR3: CASSQDAGGNQPQHF
DNA: TGTGCCAGCAGCCAAGATGCAGGGGGCAATCAGCCCCAGCATTTT

V: TRBV6-2/TRBV6-3
D: TRBD1
size: few
J: TRBJ1-2
CDR3: CASSYSGTAGPLYGYTF
DNA: TGTGCCAGCAGTTACTCGGGGACAGCTGGACCCCTCTATGGCTACACCTTC

V: TRBV5-6
D: .
size: few
J: TRBJ2-7
CDR3: CASSFQTPYEQYF
DNA: TGTGCCAGCAGCTTTCAGACACCCTACGAGCAGTACTTC

V: TRBV7-9
D: TRBD2
size: .
J: TRBJ2-7
CDR3: CASSTIASGRAGEQYF
DNA: TGTGCCAGCAGCACCATAGCTAGCGGGAGGGCCGGCGAGCAGTACTTC

V: TRBV30
D: .
size: .
J: TRBJ1-2
CDR3: CAWSMRVFGYTF
DNA: TGTGCCTGGAGTATGAGGGTGTTTGGCTACACCTTC

V: TRBV5-5
D: TRBD1
size: .
J: TRBJ2-5
CDR3: CASSLSSGGWQETQYF
DNA: TGTGCCAGCAGCTTGAGCTCAGGGGGCTGGCAAGAGACCCAGTACTTC

V: TRBV27
D: TRBD1
size: .
J: TRBJ1-5
CDR3: CASSLSGQGTGQPQHF
DNA: TGTGCCAGCAGTTTGTCGGGACAGGGGACGGGGCAGCCCCAGCATTTT

V: TRBV11-2
D: TRBD2
size: .
J: TRBJ2-1
CDR3: CASSLRVGGRANEQFF
DNA: TGTGCCAGCAGTCTTAGGGTTGGCGGGAGGGCGAATGAGCAGTTCTTC

V: TRBV3-1/TRBV3-2
D: .
size: .
J: TRBJ1-1
CDR3: CASSQDQRAGTEAFF
DNA: TGTGCCAGCAGCCAAGATCAAAGAGCGGGCACTGAAGCTTTCTTT

V: TRBV5-1
D: TRBD1
size: .
J: TRBJ2-7
CDR3: CASSLPGQGYEQYF
DNA: TGCGCCAGCAGCTTGCCGGGACAGGGCTACGAGCAGTACTTC

V: TRBV28
D: .
size: .
J: TRBJ1-4
CDR3: CASSLLPRGGEKLFF
DNA: TGTGCCAGCAGTTTATTGCCCAGGGGAGGGGAAAAACTGTTTTTT

V: TRBV27
D: TRBD1
size: .
J: TRBJ1-2
CDR3: CASSGQGDGYTF
DNA: TGTGCCAGCAGTGGACAGGGAGATGGCTACACCTTC

V: TRBV30
D: TRBD1
size: .
J: TRBJ1-6
CDR3: CAWSWAGTAGSPLHF
DNA: TGTGCCTGGAGTTGGGCAGGGACAGCGGGTTCACCCCTCCACTTT

V: TRBV5-4
D: TRBD2
size: .
J: TRBJ2-1
CDR3: CASSLKGGLAGSYNEQFF
DNA: TGTGCCAGCAGCTTGAAGGGTGGGCTAGCGGGATCCTACAATGAGCAGTTCTTC

V: TRBV18
D: TRBD1
size: .
J: TRBJ1-1
CDR3: CASSPRQGASEAFF
DNA: TGTGCCAGCTCACCCAGACAGGGGGCTTCTGAAGCTTTCTTT

V: TRBV28
D: TRBD1
size: .
J: TRBJ1-5
CDR3: CASSGQGSQPQHF
DNA: TGTGCCAGCAGCGGACAGGGGAGTCAGCCCCAGCATTTT

V: TRBV7-8
D: .
size: .
J: TRBJ1-1
CDR3: CASSLAAGPNTEAFF
DNA: TGTGCCAGCAGCTTAGCGGCAGGGCCCAACACTGAAGCTTTCTTT

V: TRBV11-3
D: TRBD1
size: .
J: TRBJ1-2
CDR3: CASSSDRGLGYTF
DNA: TGTGCCAGCAGCTCAGACAGGGGATTGGGCTACACCTTC

V: TRBV5-1
D: TRBD1
size: few
J: TRBJ1-2
CDR3: CASSSPGQATYGYTF
DNA: TGCGCCAGCAGCTCTCCGGGACAGGCCACCTATGGCTACACCTTC

V: TRBV7-9
D: TRBD2
size: .
J: TRBJ2-3
CDR3: CASSPIAGGRPSTDTQYF
DNA: TGTGCCAGCAGCCCAATAGCGGGAGGGCGGCCTAGCACAGATACGCAGTATTTT

V: TRBV27
D: .
size: .
J: TRBJ1-1
CDR3: CASSSVSSEAFF
DNA: TGTGCCAGCAGTTCCGTCTCCTCTGAAGCTTTCTTT

V: TRBV5-1
D: .
size: .
J: TRBJ2-2
CDR3: CASSLALPGGSNTGELFF
DNA: TGCGCCAGCAGCTTGGCCCTCCCTGGCGGATCGAACACCGGGGAGCTGTTTTTT

V: TRBV28
D: TRBD1
size: .
J: TRBJ1-1
CDR3: CASSLISKTGGVVWGNTEAFF
DNA: TGTGCCAGCAGTTTGATTAGCAAAACAGGGGGCGTTGTGTGGGGGAACACTGAAGCTTTCTTT

V: TRBV11-1
D: .
size: .
J: TRBJ1-1
CDR3: CASSATENTEAFF
DNA: TGTGCCAGCAGCGCGACAGAGAACACTGAAGCTTTCTTT

V: TRBV3-1/TRBV3-2
D: .
size: .
J: TRBJ1-1
CDR3: CASSTSTSAAKAFF
DNA: TGTGCCAGCAGCACATCTACGAGCGCAGCTAAAGCTTTCTTT

V: TRBV28
D: TRBD1
size: once
J: TRBJ1-1
CDR3: CASSLSGGWNTEAFF
DNA: TGTGCCAGCAGCCTGTCAGGGGGGTGGAACACTGAAGCTTTCTTT

V: TRBV25-1
D: .
size: .
J: TRBJ1-1
CDR3: CASRQNTEAFF
DNA: TGTGCCAGCAGACAGAACACTGAAGCTTTCTTT

V: TRBV5-1
D: TRBD1
size: .
J: TRBJ1-2
CDR3: CASSFAGTGPTTLNYGYTF
DNA: TGCGCCAGCAGCTTTGCCGGGACAGGCCCCACAACCCTTAACTATGGCTACACCTTC

V: TRBV19
D: .
size: .
J: TRBJ2-3
CDR3: CASSPQGDSWDTQYF
DNA: TGTGCCAGTAGTCCTCAGGGGGACTCCTGGGATACGCAGTATTTT

V: TRBV12-2
D: .
size: .
J: TRBJ2-1
CDR3: CASRFIPAGGPWNEQFF
DNA: TGTGCAAGTCGCTTCATCCCGGCGGGAGGGCCTTGGAATGAGCAGTTCTTC

V: TRBV10-3
D: .
size: .
J: TRBJ2-7
CDR3: CAISASGLSYEQYF
DNA: TGTGCCATCAGTGCTAGTGGTTTGTCCTACGAGCAGTACTTC

V: TRBV2
D: TRBD1
size: .
J: TRBJ2-2
CDR3: CASRSGQQLAGELFF
DNA: TGTGCCAGCCGATCGGGACAGCAGCTAGCCGGGGAGCTGTTTTTT

V: TRBV28
D: .
size: .
J: TRBJ1-5
CDR3: CASSRGDSNQPQHF
DNA: TGTGCCAGCAGCCGCGGGGATAGCAATCAGCCCCAGCATTTT

V: TRBV7-2
D: .
size: .
J: TRBJ1-4
CDR3: CASSSSGVDEKLFF
DNA: TGTGCCAGCAGCTCATCAGGGGTGGATGAAAAACTGTTTTTT

V: TRBV6-6
D: TRBD1
size: few
J: TRBJ1-5
CDR3: CASSPPSGTARYSNQPQHF
DNA: TGTGCCAGCAGTCCCCCTTCCGGGACAGCTCGATATAGCAATCAGCCCCAGCATTTT

V: TRBV27
D: TRBD1
size: .
J: TRBJ2-7
CDR3: CASSAQGARTYEQYF
DNA: TGTGCCAGCAGTGCACAGGGGGCCAGGACCTACGAGCAGTACTTC

V: TRBV6-5
D: TRBD1
size: .
J: TRBJ1-2
CDR3: CASSDDRGYGYTF
DNA: TGTGCCAGCAGCGACGACAGGGGTTATGGCTACACCTTC

V: TRBV7-3
D: .
size: once
J: TRBJ2-2
CDR3: CASSLANSGNTGELFF
DNA: TGTGCCAGCAGCTTAGCTAATTCCGGGAACACCGGGGAGCTGTTTTTT

V: TRBV5-5
D: .
size: few
J: TRBJ2-7
CDR3: CASRREGSSYEQYF
DNA: TGTGCCAGCAGGAGGGAAGGGAGCTCCTACGAGCAGTACTTC

V: TRBV15
D: TRBD1
size: few
J: TRBJ2-5
CDR3: CATTQGAQETQYF
DNA: TGTGCCACCACCCAGGGGGCCCAAGAGACCCAGTACTTC

V: TRBV27
D: TRBD2
size: .
J: TRBJ2-2
CDR3: CASSFRRTSGGNTGELFF
DNA: TGTGCCAGCAGTTTCCGTAGGACTAGCGGGGGGAACACCGGGGAGCTGTTTTTT